What follows are 28 T cell receptor beta chains derived from one specimen sequenced in a study of blood T cell repertoires in COVID-19. The data were produced by immunoSEQ multiplex PCR, yet TCRdb's version contains in-frame clones alone and is incomplete. The sample contains under 250,000 clones, more than 80% of which appear only once. Sequenced material: peripheral blood. The receptors here all came from a human donor in a cohort sampled during active COVID-19.

The chain uses TRBV18 and TRBJ2-2; 7 nucleotides line up with TRBD1. V was pared by 6 bases and J by 8 bases, with 9 bases of the junction left unmatched. The germline V gene encodes CDR1 KGHSH and CDR2 LQKENI. This CDR3 has 14 amino acids. CDR3 sequence reads: CASSRTGGQGELFF. The CDR3 nucleotides read TGTGCCAGCTCCAGGACAGGCGGACAAGGGGAGCTGTTTTTT.

This chain links TRBV29-1 with TRBJ1-1, with 7 bases identical to TRBD1. CDR3 length: 15 amino acids. V shed 0 bases and J 5 bases; nucleotides not matched to a gene: 9. CDR1 is SQVTM, CDR2 ANQGSEA, per germline. Here the CDR3 DNA reads TGCAGCGTTGAAGATAGAAGGGGGCAACGGACTGAAGCTTTCTTT. As protein: CSVEDRRGQRTEAFF.

The J gene is TRBJ2-5, the V gene TRBV29-1; TRBD2 agrees at 7 bases. Germline V lookup: CDR1 SQVTM, CDR2 ANQGSEA. The CDR3 covers 14 residues. J gave up 0 bases and V 3 bases, and 4 bases lay outside the gene matches. CDR3 region: CSVEGGEYQETQYF. CDR3 DNA sequence: TGCAGCGTTGAGGGGGGGGAATACCAAGAGACCCAGTACTTC.

J is TRBJ2-1 and V is TRBV5-1; 10 positions agree with TRBD2. The CDR3 is made up of 12 amino acids. CDR1 SGHRS and CDR2 YFSETQ come from the germline V gene. The V and J ends lost 4 bases and 15 bases, in that order; junction bases with no gene match: 7. CDR3 protein: CASSTSGEVGFF. CDR3 nucleotide sequence: TGCGCCAGCAGCACTAGCGGGGAGGTGGGGTTCTTC.

The chain couples TRBV3-1 (or the pseudogene TRBV3-2) to TRBJ1-1; D gene unclear. The CDR3 is 13 amino acids. Germline CDR1 reads LGHDT; CDR2 reads YNNKEL (reference sequence). V lost 8 bases, J lost 0 bases, and 10 bases lay in between. CDR3 in DNA: TGTGCCAGCTCCTTTAGTATGAACACTGAAGCTTTCTTT. This codes for CASSFSMNTEAFF.

This clone showed up just once. The rearrangement links TRBV24-1 to TRBJ2-3; TRBD2 agrees at 12 bases. Germline lookup yields CDR1 KGHDR and CDR2 SFDVKD. The CDR3 loop spans 16 amino acids. V lost 4 bases, J lost 4 bases, and 5 bases stayed unmatched. The CDR3 bases are TGTGCCACCAGTGAACCGACTAGCGGGAGCGCAGATACGCAGTATTTT. Protein: CATSEPTSGSADTQYF.

The table lists this clone with a count of one. The chain carries TRBV5-1 and TRBJ1-5; weak D call: TRBD1 (6 bases). The CDR3 has 15 residues. Germline CDR1 is SGHRS and CDR2 is YFSETQ. With 0 bases removed from V and 4 bases from J, the gap between germline ends came to 11 bases. DNA for the CDR3: TGCGCCAGCAGCTTGGACGGGACAAATAATCAGCCCCAGCATTTT. Its translation: CASSLDGTNNQPQHF.

V is TRBV12-3 or TRBV12-4 and J is TRBJ1-6; no clear D gene. The CDR3 consists of 13 residues. V lost 4 bases to trimming and J lost 8 bases, with 9 bases between them. The CDR3 region is CASSSNRDSPLHF. For the CDR3, the DNA is TGTGCCAGCAGTTCGAACCGCGATTCACCCCTCCACTTT.

The chain has TRBV5-6 and TRBJ2-3, with unresolved D. Trimming stripped 3 bases from V and 0 bases from J, with 14 bases between. Germline loops: CDR1 SGHDT, CDR2 YYEEEE. This CDR3 has 16 residues. The CDR3 protein is CASSSSVGPSTDTQYF. CDR3 coding DNA: TGTGCCAGCAGCTCCAGCGTCGGCCCCAGCACAGATACGCAGTATTTT.

V usage is TRBV5-4 and J usage is TRBJ2-7; 9 positions match TRBD2. CDR3 length equals 16 residues. The V gene end was trimmed by 6 bases and the J gene end by 0 bases; junction bases not matched to a gene: 10. Germline V CDR1 and CDR2: SGHNT, YYREEE (reference sequence). CDR3 sequence reads: CASTPSAGGSSYEQYF. For the CDR3, the DNA is TGTGCCAGCACTCCGTCTGCGGGAGGGAGCTCCTACGAGCAGTACTTC.

The chain carries TRBV27 and TRBJ2-6; D perhaps matches TRBD2 (5 bases). Germline CDR1 and CDR2: MNHEY and SMNVEV (reference sequence). The CDR3 is made up of 22 amino acids. V lost 2 bases to trimming and J lost 2 bases, with 28 bases between them. CDR3 loop: CASSLRPLLQMLSSPGANVLTF. As DNA, the CDR3 is TGTGCCAGCAGTTTAAGGCCGTTACTCCAGATGCTCTCTAGCCCTGGGGCCAACGTCCTGACTTTC.

In this sample, this clone turned up a few times. This chain joins TRBV14 and TRBJ1-4, with D maybe TRBD1 (5 bases). Trimming left V 4 bases short and J 3 bases short, with 18 bases between. Germline V lookup: CDR1 SGHDN, CDR2 FVKESK. CDR3 length: 17 amino acids. In nucleotides, the CDR3 is TGTGCCAGCAGCCCCCAGCCCCTAGGGGCGGCTAATGAAAAACTGTTTTTT. As protein: CASSPQPLGAANEKLFF.

The chain links TRBV29-1 to TRBJ1-2, with D possibly matching TRBD1 (6 bases). V was shortened by 6 bases and J by 4 bases, with 18 bases between the two germline ends. Germline CDR1 and CDR2: SQVTM and ANQGSEA. The CDR3 length is 14 residues. The CDR3 region has the DNA TGCAGCGTCGCTTTCCTGCTGGGGGCCTATGGCTACACCTTC. The encoded protein is CSVAFLLGAYGYTF.

V usage is TRBV6-6 and J usage is TRBJ2-5, with D possibly matching TRBD1 (6 bases). The germline CDR1 and CDR2 sequences are MNHNY and SVGAGI (reference sequence). The CDR3 contains 15 residues. The V end was cut by 6 bases, the J end by 2 bases, with 16 bases between. The CDR3 sequence is CASSLRLRGQETQYF. Here the CDR3 DNA reads TGTGCCAGCAGCCTCAGGCTAAGGGGGCAAGAGACCCAGTACTTC.

The genes are TRBV19 and TRBJ2-3; 9 bases fit TRBD2. The germline V gene has CDR1 LNHDA and CDR2 SQIVND (reference sequence). The V segment lost 5 bases and the J segment 4 bases; nucleotides outside the gene matches: 13. The length of the CDR3 is 17 residues. CDR3 sequence: CASSLRLAAHLADTQYF. The CDR3 coding sequence is TGTGCCAGTAGTCTCAGACTAGCGGCTCATCTAGCAGATACGCAGTATTTT.

CDR3 sequence (DNA): TGTGCCAGCAGCCCCCGACAGGGTTCCACTGAGCAGTTCTTC. Its translation is CASSPRQGSTEQFF. This chain links TRBV7-9 with TRBJ2-1; 7 bases line up with TRBD1. The CDR3 totals 14 residues. CDR1 is SEHNR, CDR2 FQNEAQ, per germline (reference sequence). J gave up 9 bases and V 5 bases, and 10 bases lay outside the gene matches.

This chain links TRBV3-1 (or the pseudogene TRBV3-2) with TRBJ2-3; D is undetermined. The CDR3 is made up of 11 amino acids. V lost 6 bases to trimming and J lost 6 bases, with 7 bases between them. Germline V lookup: CDR1 LGHDT, CDR2 YNNKEL (reference sequence). The CDR3 sequence is CASRHSDTQYF. The CDR3 DNA is TGTGCCAGCAGGCATAGTGATACGCAGTATTTT.

V is TRBV9 and J is TRBJ2-1; 14 positions agree with TRBD2. The germline gives CDR1 SGDLS, CDR2 YYNGEE. This CDR3 is built from 15 residues. J gave up 7 bases and V 0 bases, and 0 bases lay outside the gene matches. CDR3 DNA: TGTGCCAGCAGCGTAGGGACTAGCGGGGGGAATGAGCAGTTCTTC. Amino acid sequence: CASSVGTSGGNEQFF.

V gene TRBV7-9 combines with J gene TRBJ2-3; D is possibly TRBD2 (6 bases). V shed 5 bases and J shed 6 bases, with 12 bases lying between them. This CDR3 has 13 amino acids. Germline loops: CDR1 SEHNR, CDR2 FQNEAQ (reference sequence). The CDR3 here is CASSVQAGDTQYF. The CDR3 DNA sequence: TGTGCCAGCAGCGTACAGGCGGGGGATACGCAGTATTTT.

The chain uses TRBV29-1 and TRBJ1-5; maybe TRBD1 (5 bases). Trimming took 7 bases from V and 2 from J, leaving 9 bases between them. Germline V gene data show CDR1 as SQVTM and CDR2 as ANQGSEA. This CDR3 spans 12 amino acids. CDR3 bases: TGCAGCGCTGGGGGGGGCAATCAGCCCCAGCATTTT. Translation: CSAGGGNQPQHF.

Here the CDR3 DNA reads TGTGCCAGCACCAGAACTAGCGGCAACTACAATGAGCAGTTCTTC. It specifies CASTRTSGNYNEQFF. The chain has TRBV3-1 (or the pseudogene TRBV3-2) and TRBJ2-1; 8 bases map to TRBD2. J was trimmed by 3 bases and V by 7 bases; bases with no gene match: 8. This CDR3 comprises 15 residues. CDR1 and CDR2 (germline): LGHDT, YNNKEL (reference sequence).

This chain connects TRBV6-5 to TRBJ2-1, with 10 nucleotides matching TRBD2. The J segment lost 3 bases and the V segment lost 4 bases, leaving 3 bases of the junction unmatched. Germline CDR1 reads MNHEY; CDR2 reads SVGAGI. This CDR3 spans 15 amino acids. The CDR3 nucleotides are TGTGCCAGCAGTTTAGCGGGAGGTGTCTACAATGAGCAGTTCTTC. It translates to CASSLAGGVYNEQFF.

The rearrangement uses TRBV5-1 and TRBJ2-5, with 15 bases aligning to TRBD2. This CDR3 is built from 17 residues. V gave up 4 bases and J gave up 5 bases; unmatched junction bases: 9. CDR1 SGHRS and CDR2 YFSETQ come from the germline V gene. The CDR3 DNA reads TGCGCCAGCAGCCTCGGACTAGCGGGGGGGCCGGAGGAGACCCAGTACTTC. Residues: CASSLGLAGGPEETQYF.

This chain connects TRBV5-4 to TRBJ2-3; 11 nucleotides match TRBD2. Germline-derived CDR1 and CDR2 are SGHNT and YYREEE (reference sequence). The CDR3 length is 17 residues. Trimming at V came to 4 bases and at J to 3 bases, leaving 10 bases not matched to a gene. For the CDR3, the DNA is TGTGCCAGCAGCCGAGGGGTTAGCGGGGGGGCAACAGATACGCAGTATTTT. Translation gives CASSRGVSGGATDTQYF.

V gene TRBV7-2 combines with J gene TRBJ1-6, with a weak D call TRBD1 (6 bases). Germline V CDR1 and CDR2: SGHTA, FQGNSA. The V gene lost 1 base and the J gene lost 7 bases, with 11 bases spanning the gap. The CDR3 runs 15 residues. The CDR3 DNA follows: TGTGCCAGCAGCTTAGAGGGACAACGGAATTCACCCCTCCACTTT. It specifies CASSLEGQRNSPLHF.

The J gene is TRBJ2-1, the V gene TRBV28; 10 nucleotides match TRBD1. The CDR3 runs to 18 residues. Germline lookup yields CDR1 MDHEN and CDR2 SYDVKM. Losses at the gene ends were 7 bases for V and 0 bases for J; bases not matched to a gene: 12. The CDR3 DNA is TGTGCCAGCACCACGTTCGGGACAGGGGTGCTCTCCTACAATGAGCAGTTCTTC. This encodes CASTTFGTGVLSYNEQFF.

The gene calls are TRBV7-9 and TRBJ2-7, with D tentatively TRBD2 (6 bases). The length of the CDR3 is 15 residues. Looked up from germline, CDR1 is SEHNR and CDR2 is FQNEAQ (reference sequence). The V end was cut by 5 bases, the J end by 5 bases, with 19 bases between. DNA for the CDR3: TGTGCCAGCAGCCATCCGGCGGGGCCGGAACACGAGCAGTACTTC. Protein product: CASSHPAGPEHEQYF.

This sequence joins TRBV12-3 or TRBV12-4 and TRBJ1-6, with D unresolved. V was trimmed by 2 bases and J by 7 bases, leaving 6 bases between them. The CDR3 contains 13 residues. CDR3 sequence reads: CASSLSGNSPLHF. The CDR3 nucleotides are TGTGCCAGCAGTTTATCCGGGAATTCACCCCTCCACTTT.